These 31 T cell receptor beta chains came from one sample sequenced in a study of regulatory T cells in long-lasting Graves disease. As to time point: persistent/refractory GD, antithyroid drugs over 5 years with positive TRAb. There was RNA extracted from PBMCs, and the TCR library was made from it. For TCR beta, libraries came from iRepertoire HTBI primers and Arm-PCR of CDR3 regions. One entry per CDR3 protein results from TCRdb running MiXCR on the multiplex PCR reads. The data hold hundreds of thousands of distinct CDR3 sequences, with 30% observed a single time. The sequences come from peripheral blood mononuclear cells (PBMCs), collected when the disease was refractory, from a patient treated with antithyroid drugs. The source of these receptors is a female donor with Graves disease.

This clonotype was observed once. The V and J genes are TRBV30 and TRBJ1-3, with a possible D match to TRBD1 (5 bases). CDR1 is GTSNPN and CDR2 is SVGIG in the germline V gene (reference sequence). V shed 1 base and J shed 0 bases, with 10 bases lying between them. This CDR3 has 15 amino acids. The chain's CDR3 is CAWSGGLLSGNTIYF. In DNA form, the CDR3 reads TGTGCCTGGAGTGGGGGACTGCTCTCTGGAAACACCATATATTTT.

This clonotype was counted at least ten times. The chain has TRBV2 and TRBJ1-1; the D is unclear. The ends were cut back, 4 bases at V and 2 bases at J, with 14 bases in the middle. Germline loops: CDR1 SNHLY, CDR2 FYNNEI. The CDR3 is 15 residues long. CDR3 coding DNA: TGTGCCAGCAGTGCTCGAGGACGGCTCAACACTGAAGCTTTCTTT. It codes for CASSARGRLNTEAFF.

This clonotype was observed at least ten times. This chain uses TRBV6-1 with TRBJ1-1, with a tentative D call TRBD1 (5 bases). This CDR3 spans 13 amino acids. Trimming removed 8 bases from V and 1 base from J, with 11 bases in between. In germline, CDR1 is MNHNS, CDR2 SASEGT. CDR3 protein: CASRDSRNTEAFF. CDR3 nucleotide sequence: TGTGCCAGCCGAGACAGCCGGAACACTGAAGCTTTCTTT.

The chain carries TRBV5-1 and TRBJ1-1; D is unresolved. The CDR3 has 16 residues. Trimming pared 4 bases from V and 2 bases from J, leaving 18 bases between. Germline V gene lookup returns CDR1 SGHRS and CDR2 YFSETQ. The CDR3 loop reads CASSPSAWTGNTEAFF. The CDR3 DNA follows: TGCGCCAGCAGCCCATCTGCCTGGACGGGTAACACTGAAGCTTTCTTT.

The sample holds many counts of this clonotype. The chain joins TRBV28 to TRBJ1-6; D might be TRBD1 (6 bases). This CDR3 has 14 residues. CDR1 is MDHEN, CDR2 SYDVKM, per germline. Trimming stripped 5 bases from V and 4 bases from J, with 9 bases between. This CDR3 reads CASSRGQYNSPLHF. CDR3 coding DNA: TGTGCCAGCAGTCGCGGACAGTATAATTCACCCCTCCACTTT.

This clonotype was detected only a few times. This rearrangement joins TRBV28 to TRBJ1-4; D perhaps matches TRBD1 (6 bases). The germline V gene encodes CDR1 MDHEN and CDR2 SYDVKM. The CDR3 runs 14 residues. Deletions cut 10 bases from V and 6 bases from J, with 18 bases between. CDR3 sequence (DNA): TGTGCCACCACAGATACGGGGGCGGATGAAAAACTGTTTTTT. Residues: CATTDTGADEKLFF.

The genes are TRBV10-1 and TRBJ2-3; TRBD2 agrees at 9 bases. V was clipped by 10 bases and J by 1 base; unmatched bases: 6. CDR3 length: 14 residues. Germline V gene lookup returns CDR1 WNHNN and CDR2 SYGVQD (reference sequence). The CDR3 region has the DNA TGCGCCACCGAAGCGGGAGGACGCACAGATACGCAGTATTTT. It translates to CATEAGGRTDTQYF.

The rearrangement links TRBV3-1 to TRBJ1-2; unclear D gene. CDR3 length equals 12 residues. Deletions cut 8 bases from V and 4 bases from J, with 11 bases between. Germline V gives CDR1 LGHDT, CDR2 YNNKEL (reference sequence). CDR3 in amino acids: CASADTFYGYTF. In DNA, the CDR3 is TGTGCCAGCGCAGACACCTTCTATGGCTACACCTTC.

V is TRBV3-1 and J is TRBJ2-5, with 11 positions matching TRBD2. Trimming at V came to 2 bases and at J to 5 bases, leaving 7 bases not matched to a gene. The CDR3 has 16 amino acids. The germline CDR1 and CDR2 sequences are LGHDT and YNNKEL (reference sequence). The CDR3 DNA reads TGTGCCAGCAGCCAATTCGGGACTAGCGGAGAGGAGACCCAGTACTTC. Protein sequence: CASSQFGTSGEETQYF.

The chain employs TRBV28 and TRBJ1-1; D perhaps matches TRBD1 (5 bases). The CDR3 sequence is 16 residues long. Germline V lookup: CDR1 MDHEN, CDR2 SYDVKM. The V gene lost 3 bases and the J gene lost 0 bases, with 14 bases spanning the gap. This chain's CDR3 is CASSLVDSVMNTEAFF. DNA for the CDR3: TGTGCCAGCAGTTTGGTAGACAGTGTGATGAACACTGAAGCTTTCTTT.

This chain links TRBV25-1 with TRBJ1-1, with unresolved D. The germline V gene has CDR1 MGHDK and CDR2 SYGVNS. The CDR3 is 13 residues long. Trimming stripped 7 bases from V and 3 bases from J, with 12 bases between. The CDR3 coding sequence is TGTGCCAGCAACTCCCGCGGGGACACTGAAGCTTTCTTT. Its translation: CASNSRGDTEAFF.

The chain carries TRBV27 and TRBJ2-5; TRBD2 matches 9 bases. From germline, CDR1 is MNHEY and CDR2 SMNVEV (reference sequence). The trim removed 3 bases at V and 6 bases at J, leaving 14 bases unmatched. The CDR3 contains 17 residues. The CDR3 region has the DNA TGTGCCAGCAGTTTTTCAGCGGGAGGCTCGAGGATGCAGACCCAGTACTTC. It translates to CASSFSAGGSRMQTQYF.

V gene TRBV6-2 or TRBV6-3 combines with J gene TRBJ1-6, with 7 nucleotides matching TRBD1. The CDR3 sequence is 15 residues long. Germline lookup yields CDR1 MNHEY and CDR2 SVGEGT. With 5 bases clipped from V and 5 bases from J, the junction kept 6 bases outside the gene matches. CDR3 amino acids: CASSIADRDNSPLHF. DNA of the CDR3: TGTGCCAGCAGTATAGCCGACAGGGATAATTCACCCCTCCACTTT.

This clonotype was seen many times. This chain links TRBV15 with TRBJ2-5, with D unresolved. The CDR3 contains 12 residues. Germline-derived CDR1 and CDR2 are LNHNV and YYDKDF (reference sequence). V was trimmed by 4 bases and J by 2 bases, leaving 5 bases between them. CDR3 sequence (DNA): TGTGCCACCAGCACCGAACAAGAGACCCAGTACTTC. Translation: CATSTEQETQYF.

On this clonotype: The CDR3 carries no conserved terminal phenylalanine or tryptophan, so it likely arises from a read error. CDR3 region: CASSVGLDRSYGYTS. CDR3 DNA sequence: TGTGCCAGCAGCGTAGGATTGGACAGAAGCTATGGCTACACCTCC. This sequence joins TRBV9 and TRBJ1-2, with D maybe TRBD1 (6 bases). The CDR3 is 15 amino acids. Trimming took 0 bases from V and 4 from J, leaving 13 bases between them. Germline assignment: CDR1 SGDLS and CDR2 YYNGEE.

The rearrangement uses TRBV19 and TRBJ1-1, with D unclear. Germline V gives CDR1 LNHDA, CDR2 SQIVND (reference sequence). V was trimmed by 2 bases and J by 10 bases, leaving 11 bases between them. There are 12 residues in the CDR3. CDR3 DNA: TGTGCCAGTAGTATATGGAGGGATAGAGCTTTCTTT. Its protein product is CASSIWRDRAFF.

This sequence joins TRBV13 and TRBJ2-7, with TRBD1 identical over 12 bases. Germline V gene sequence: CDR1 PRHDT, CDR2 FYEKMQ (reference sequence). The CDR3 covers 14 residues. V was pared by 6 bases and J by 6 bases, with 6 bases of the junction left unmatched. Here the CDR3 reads CASRRGQGASEQYF. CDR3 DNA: TGTGCCAGCAGACGGGGACAGGGGGCGAGCGAGCAGTACTTC.

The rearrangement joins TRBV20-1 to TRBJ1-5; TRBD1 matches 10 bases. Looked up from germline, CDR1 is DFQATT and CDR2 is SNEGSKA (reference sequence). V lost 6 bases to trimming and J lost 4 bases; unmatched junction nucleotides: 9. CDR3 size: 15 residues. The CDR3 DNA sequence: TGCAGTGCCACCGGGACAGGGGTCGGTAATCAGCCCCAGCATTTT. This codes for CSATGTGVGNQPQHF.

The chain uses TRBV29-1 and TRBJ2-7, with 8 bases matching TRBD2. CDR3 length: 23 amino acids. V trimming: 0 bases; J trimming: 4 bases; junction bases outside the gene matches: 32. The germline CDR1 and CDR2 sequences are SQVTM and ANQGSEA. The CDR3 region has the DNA TGCAGCGTTGAAGATCCCGGTATGTGTCACCGGTGGTTAAGCGGGAGTCCGGGGTACGAGCAGTACTTC. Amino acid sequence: CSVEDPGMCHRWLSGSPGYEQYF.

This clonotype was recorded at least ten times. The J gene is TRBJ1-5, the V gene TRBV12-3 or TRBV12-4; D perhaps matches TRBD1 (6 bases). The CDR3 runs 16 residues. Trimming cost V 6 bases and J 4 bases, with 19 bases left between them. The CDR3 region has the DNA TGTGCCAGCAGCATCCGTGCCGGGACACCTAATCAGCCCCAGCATTTT. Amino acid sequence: CASSIRAGTPNQPQHF.

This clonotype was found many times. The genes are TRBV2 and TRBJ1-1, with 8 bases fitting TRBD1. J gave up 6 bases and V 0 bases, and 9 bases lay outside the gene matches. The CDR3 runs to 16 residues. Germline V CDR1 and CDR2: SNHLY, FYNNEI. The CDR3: CASSEALRTGLSEAFF. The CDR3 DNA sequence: TGTGCCAGCAGTGAAGCGCTCCGGACAGGGCTATCTGAAGCTTTCTTT.

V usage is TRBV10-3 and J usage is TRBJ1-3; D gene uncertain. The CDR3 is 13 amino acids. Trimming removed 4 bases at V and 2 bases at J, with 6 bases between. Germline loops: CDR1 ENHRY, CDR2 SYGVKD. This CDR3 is CAISGQAGNTIYF. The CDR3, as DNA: TGTGCCATCAGTGGGCAAGCTGGAAACACCATATATTTT.

The CDR3 protein is CASRKHTAPDGYTF. The CDR3 DNA is TGTGCCAGCAGGAAACACACAGCCCCGGATGGCTACACCTTC. The chain links TRBV7-9 to TRBJ1-2; D gene unclear. Germline-derived CDR1 and CDR2 are SEHNR and FQNEAQ (reference sequence). The V end lost 6 bases, the J end lost 6 bases, and 17 bases lay between the germline ends. This CDR3 is built from 14 residues.

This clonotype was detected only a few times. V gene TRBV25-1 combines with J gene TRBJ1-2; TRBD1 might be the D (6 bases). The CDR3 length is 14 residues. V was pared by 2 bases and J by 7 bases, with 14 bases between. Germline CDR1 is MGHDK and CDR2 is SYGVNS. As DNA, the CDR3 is TGTGCCAGCAGTGAAACGGGACATGCTTCTGGCTACACCTTC. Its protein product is CASSETGHASGYTF.

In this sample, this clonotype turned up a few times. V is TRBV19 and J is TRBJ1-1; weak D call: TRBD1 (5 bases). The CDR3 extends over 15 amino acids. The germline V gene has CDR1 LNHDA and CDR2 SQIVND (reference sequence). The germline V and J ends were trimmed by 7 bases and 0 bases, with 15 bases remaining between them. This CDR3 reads CASTPLQGLNTEAFF. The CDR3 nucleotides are TGTGCCAGTACCCCACTTCAGGGCCTGAACACTGAAGCTTTCTTT.

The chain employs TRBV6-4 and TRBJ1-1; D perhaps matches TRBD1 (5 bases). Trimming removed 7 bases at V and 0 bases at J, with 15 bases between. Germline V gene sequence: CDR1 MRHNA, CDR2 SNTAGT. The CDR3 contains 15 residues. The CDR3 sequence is CASTPEWGLNTEAFF. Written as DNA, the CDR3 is TGTGCCAGCACCCCCGAGTGGGGGTTGAACACTGAAGCTTTCTTT.

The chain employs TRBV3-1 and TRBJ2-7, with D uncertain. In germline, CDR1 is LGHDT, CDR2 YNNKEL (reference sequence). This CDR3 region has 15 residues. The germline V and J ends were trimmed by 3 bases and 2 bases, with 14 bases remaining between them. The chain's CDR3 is CASSHRLPGTYEQYF. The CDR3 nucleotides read TGTGCCAGCAGCCATAGACTTCCCGGCACCTACGAGCAGTACTTC.

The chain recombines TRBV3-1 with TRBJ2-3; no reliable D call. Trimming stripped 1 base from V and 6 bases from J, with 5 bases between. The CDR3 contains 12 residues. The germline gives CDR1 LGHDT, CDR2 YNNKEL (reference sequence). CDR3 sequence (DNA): TGTGCCAGCAGCCAAGTTGAGGATACGCAGTATTTT. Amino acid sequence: CASSQVEDTQYF.

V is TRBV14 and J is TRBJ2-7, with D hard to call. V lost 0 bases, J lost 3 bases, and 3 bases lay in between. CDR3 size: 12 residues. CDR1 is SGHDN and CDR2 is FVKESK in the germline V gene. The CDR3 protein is CASSQDFYEQYF. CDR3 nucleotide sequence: TGTGCCAGCAGCCAAGACTTCTACGAGCAGTACTTC. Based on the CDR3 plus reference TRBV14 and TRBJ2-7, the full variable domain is EAGVTQFPSHSVIEKGQTVTLRCDPISGHDNLYWYRRVMGKEIKFLLHFVKESKQDESGMPNNRFLAERTGGTYSTLKVQPAELEDSGVYFCASSQDFYEQYFGPGTRLTVT.

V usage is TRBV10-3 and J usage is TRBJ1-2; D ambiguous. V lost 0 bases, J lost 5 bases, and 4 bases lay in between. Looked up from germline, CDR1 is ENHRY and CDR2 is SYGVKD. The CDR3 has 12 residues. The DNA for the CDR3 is TGTGCCATCAGTGAGTCCCAGTATGGCTACACCTTC. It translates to CAISESQYGYTF.

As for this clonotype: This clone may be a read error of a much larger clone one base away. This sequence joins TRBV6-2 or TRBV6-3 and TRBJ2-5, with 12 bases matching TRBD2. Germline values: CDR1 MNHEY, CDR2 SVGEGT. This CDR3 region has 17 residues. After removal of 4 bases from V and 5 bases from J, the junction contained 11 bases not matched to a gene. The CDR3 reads CASSCPSGRDGEETQYF. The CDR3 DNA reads TGTGCCAGCAGTTGCCCTAGCGGGAGGGACGGGGAGGAGACCCAGTACTTC.